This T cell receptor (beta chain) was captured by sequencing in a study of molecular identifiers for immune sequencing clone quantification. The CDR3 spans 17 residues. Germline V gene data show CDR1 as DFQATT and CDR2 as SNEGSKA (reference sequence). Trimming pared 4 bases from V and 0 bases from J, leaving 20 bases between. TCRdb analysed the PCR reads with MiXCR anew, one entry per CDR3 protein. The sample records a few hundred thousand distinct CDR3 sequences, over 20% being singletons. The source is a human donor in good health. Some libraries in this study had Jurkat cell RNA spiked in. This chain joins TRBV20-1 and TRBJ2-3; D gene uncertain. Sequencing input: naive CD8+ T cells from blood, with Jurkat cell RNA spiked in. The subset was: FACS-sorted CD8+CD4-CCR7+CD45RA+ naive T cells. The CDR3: CSAKDSNPNPSTDTQYF. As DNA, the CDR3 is TGCAGTGCTAAGGATAGCAACCCTAATCCTAGCACAGATACGCAGTATTTT.